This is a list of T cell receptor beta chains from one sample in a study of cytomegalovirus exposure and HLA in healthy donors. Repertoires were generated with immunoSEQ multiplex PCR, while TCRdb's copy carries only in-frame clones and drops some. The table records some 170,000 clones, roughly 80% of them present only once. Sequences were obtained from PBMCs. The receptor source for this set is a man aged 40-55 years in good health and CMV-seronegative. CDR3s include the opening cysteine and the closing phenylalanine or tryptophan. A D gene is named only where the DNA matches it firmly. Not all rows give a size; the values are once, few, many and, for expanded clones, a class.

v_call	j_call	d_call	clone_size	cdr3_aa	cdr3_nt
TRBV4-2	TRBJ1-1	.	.	CASSYDPGSWGTEAFF	TGTGCCAGCAGCTACGACCCAGGGTCCTGGGGCACTGAAGCTTTCTTT
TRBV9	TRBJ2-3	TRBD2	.	CASSVEGGGAVNTQYF	TGTGCCAGCAGCGTAGAGGGCGGGGGGGCCGTAAATACGCAGTATTTT
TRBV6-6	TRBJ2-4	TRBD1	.	CASSRDSLAKNIQYF	TGTGCCAGCAGTCGGGACAGCCTAGCCAAAAACATTCAGTACTTC
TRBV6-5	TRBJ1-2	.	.	CASRLDSFANYGYTF	TGTGCCAGCAGACTCGACAGTTTCGCTAACTATGGCTACACCTTC
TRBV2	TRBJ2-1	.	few	CASSPQGLSSGDEQFF	TGTGCCAGCAGTCCCCAGGGCCTCTCCTCGGGCGATGAGCAGTTCTTC
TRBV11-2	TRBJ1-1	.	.	CASSTQGPIEAFF	TGTGCCAGCAGCACACAGGGCCCAATTGAAGCTTTCTTT
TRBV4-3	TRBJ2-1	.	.	CASSQDASGGGALNQQFF	TGCGCCAGCAGCCAAGACGCCTCCGGCGGGGGCGCCCTGAATCAGCAGTTCTTC
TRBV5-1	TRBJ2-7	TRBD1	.	CASSTGDSSYEQYF	TGCGCCAGCAGCACCGGGGACAGCAGCTACGAGCAGTACTTC
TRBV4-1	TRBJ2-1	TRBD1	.	CASSRDRQFF	TGCGCCAGCAGCCGGGACAGACAGTTCTTC
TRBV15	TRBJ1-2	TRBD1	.	CATSRTDRVGYTF	TGTGCCACCAGCAGGACAGACAGGGTCGGCTACACCTTC
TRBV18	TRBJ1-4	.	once	CASSQDMEEKLFF	TGTGCCAGCTCCCAGGACATGGAAGAAAAACTGTTTTTT
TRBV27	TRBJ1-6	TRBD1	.	CASRTGMYNSPLHF	TGTGCCAGCAGGACAGGGATGTATAATTCACCCCTCCACTTT
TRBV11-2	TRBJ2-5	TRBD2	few	CASSFTRGGRMKTQYF	TGTGCCAGCAGCTTCACCCGGGGGGGCCGTATGAAGACCCAGTACTTC
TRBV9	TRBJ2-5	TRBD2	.	CASSVGSSGGFGETQYF	TGTGCCAGCAGCGTAGGGAGTAGCGGGGGGTTTGGAGAGACCCAGTACTTC
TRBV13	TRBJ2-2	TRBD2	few	CASSLYARRLARSNTGELFF	TGTGCCAGCAGCTTATATGCACGTAGACTAGCGAGATCAAACACCGGGGAGCTGTTTTTT
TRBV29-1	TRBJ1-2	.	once	CSVENPNSNYGYTF	TGCAGCGTTGAAAACCCGAACAGCAACTATGGCTACACCTTC
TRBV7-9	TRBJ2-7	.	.	CSSSLLGQSAAMTYEQYF	TGTTCCAGCAGCTTACTAGGACAGAGTGCAGCAATGACCTACGAGCAGTACTTC
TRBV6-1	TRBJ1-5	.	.	CASRGGVGNQPQHF	TGTGCCAGCAGAGGGGGAGTCGGCAATCAGCCCCAGCATTTT
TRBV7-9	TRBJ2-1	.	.	CASSPQVRINNEQFF	TGTGCCAGCAGCCCACAGGTGAGGATAAACAATGAGCAGTTCTTC
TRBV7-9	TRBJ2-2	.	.	CASSQHRQTAGELFF	TGTGCCAGCAGCCAACACAGACAGACCGCCGGGGAGCTGTTTTTT
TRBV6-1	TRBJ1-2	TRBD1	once	CAISGQGISNYGYTF	TGTGCCATATCCGGACAGGGCATTTCTAACTATGGCTACACCTTC
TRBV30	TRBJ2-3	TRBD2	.	CAWKGGGGLQGDTQYF	TGTGCCTGGAAGGGCGGGGGGGGCTTACAGGGTGATACGCAGTATTTT
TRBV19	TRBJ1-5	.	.	CASSIGSGNHQPQHF	TGTGCCAGTAGTATAGGGTCCGGGAACCATCAGCCCCAGCATTTT
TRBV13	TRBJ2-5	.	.	CASSSRGDQETQYF	TGTGCCAGCAGCTCCCGCGGGGACCAGGAGACCCAGTACTTC
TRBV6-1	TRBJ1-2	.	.	CASSESDSRRYGYTF	TGTGCCAGCAGTGAATCGGATAGTCGGCGGTATGGCTACACCTTC
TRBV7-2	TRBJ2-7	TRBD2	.	CASSPSQRGSPYEQYF	TGTGCCAGCAGCCCCTCCCAGCGGGGGTCCCCCTACGAGCAGTACTTC
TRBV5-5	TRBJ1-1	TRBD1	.	CASSRTGAGATEAFF	TGTGCCAGCAGCCGGACAGGGGCTGGGGCCACTGAAGCTTTCTTT
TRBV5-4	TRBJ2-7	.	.	CASSPDRFYEQYF	TGTGCCAGCAGCCCCGACAGGTTCTACGAGCAGTACTTC
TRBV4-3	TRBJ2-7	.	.	CASSQEVEASYEQYF	TGCGCCAGCAGCCAAGAGGTGGAGGCGTCCTACGAGCAGTACTTC
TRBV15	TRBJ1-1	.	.	CATSREEWTEAFF	TGTGCCACCAGCAGAGAAGAGTGGACTGAAGCTTTCTTT
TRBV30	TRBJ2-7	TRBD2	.	CAWGEGVPYEQYF	TGTGCCTGGGGGGAGGGTGTTCCGTACGAGCAGTACTTC
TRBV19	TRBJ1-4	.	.	CASTPQGSEKLFF	TGTGCCAGTACACCGCAGGGTTCTGAAAAACTGTTTTTT
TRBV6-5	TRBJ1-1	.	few	CASSYFRGNTEAFF	TGTGCCAGCAGTTACTTCAGAGGGAACACTGAAGCTTTCTTT
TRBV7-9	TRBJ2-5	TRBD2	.	CASSLTLAGSQETQYF	TGTGCCAGCAGCCTAACCCTAGCGGGAAGCCAAGAGACCCAGTACTTC
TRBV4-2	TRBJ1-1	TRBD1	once	CASSQDPGQGMNTEAFF	TGTGCCAGCAGCCAAGATCCCGGACAGGGGATGAACACTGAAGCTTTCTTT
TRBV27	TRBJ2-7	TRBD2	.	CASSPRTLAGVRVQYF	TGTGCCAGCAGTCCGCGCACACTAGCGGGGGTTAGGGTGCAGTACTTC
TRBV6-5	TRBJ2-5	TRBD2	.	CASSLTSGGQETQYF	TGTGCCAGCAGCCTGACTAGCGGGGGGCAAGAGACCCAGTACTTC